The clone carrying this TCR beta chain counts as medium-sized. Its cognate antigen is unknown. The source of the sample is a study of Graves' ophthalmopathy and Graves' hyperthyroidism. Whole-study findings and limits: Most expanded clonotypes in thyroid above 0.001 frequency also showed up in blood. With 65% to 71% sensitivity and approximately 72% specificity, the model predicted ophthalmopathy progression.

Clinical symptoms, serum thyroxine, TRAb, thyroid ultrasound and orbital computed tomography were relied on for diagnosis. The TCR beta CDR3 regions underwent amplification from RNA transcripts. The library came from an HTBI-primed first-round RT-PCR and a second-round multiplex PCR. MiXCR, applied by TCRdb to the multiplex PCR reads, yields one record per CDR3 protein. The table has 52,000 or so distinct CDR3 sequences, 45% to 55% seen once. The CDR3 runs to 11 residues. V was clipped by 5 bases and J by 11 bases, with 11 bases between them. Germline values: CDR1 SEHNR, CDR2 FQNEAQ (reference sequence).

V and J are TRBV7-9 and TRBJ2-3, with D possibly being TRBD1 or TRBD2 (5 bases each). This clonotype originated in an adult woman with Graves' ophthalmopathy. Source material: peripheral blood. Written as DNA, the CDR3 is TGTGCCAGCAGCGTCGGGACCCTGCAGTATTTT. It translates to CASSVGTLQYF.